The 20 T cell receptor beta chains in this list originate from one sample, sequenced in a study of CD4 T cells in relation to SARS-CoV-2 and coronaviruses. Generated by immunoSEQ multiplex PCR, the TCRdb table keeps only in-frame clones and is missing some. The sample includes tens of thousands of clones, approximately 83% of them seen just once. Sequences were obtained from memory CD4+ T cells from PBMCs. These receptors all come from an adult with COVID-19.

The chain couples TRBV6-2 or TRBV6-3 to TRBJ1-1; D unresolved. V was clipped by 2 bases and J by 0 bases, with 19 bases between them. This CDR3 comprises 18 residues. CDR1 and CDR2 from the germline V gene are MNHEY and SVGEGT. The CDR3: CASSYTTGGLWMNTEAFF. Written as DNA, the CDR3 is TGTGCCAGCAGTTACACAACGGGTGGGTTGTGGATGAACACTGAAGCTTTCTTT.

The chain couples TRBV6-2 or TRBV6-3 to TRBJ2-6, with 7 bases lining up with TRBD1. The germline V gene encodes CDR1 MNHEY and CDR2 SVGEGT. Germline trimming cut 5 bases from V and 2 bases from J; bases unmatched to any gene: 3. The CDR3 is 15 amino acids. CDR3 loop: CASSVGGAGANVLTF. As DNA, the CDR3 is TGTGCCAGCAGTGTAGGGGGCGCTGGGGCCAACGTCCTGACTTTC.

V usage is TRBV7-2 and J usage is TRBJ2-1; the D gene is possibly TRBD2 (5 bases). V was clipped by 1 base and J by 5 bases, with 12 bases between them. Germline V CDR1 and CDR2: SGHTA, FQGNSA. The CDR3 sequence is 15 residues long. CDR3 in amino acids: CASSLGGPLNNEQFF. DNA of the CDR3: TGTGCCAGCAGCTTAGGAGGGCCTCTTAACAATGAGCAGTTCTTC.

In its sample, this clone was seen a few times. The chain uses TRBV12-3 or TRBV12-4 and TRBJ1-1; no reliable D call. V was pared by 6 bases and J by 2 bases, with 10 bases between. This CDR3 has 13 amino acids. The CDR3 bases are TGTGCCAGCAGACAGCTGAGTAACACTGAAGCTTTCTTT. Encoded protein: CASRQLSNTEAFF.

In its sample, this clone was seen a few times. In nucleotides, the CDR3 is TGTGCCACCAGCAGAGAAACAGGGGCCCTGAACACTGAAGCTTTCTTT. This gives the protein CATSRETGALNTEAFF. The rearrangement joins TRBV15 to TRBJ1-1; 7 bases align to TRBD1. There are 16 residues in the CDR3. In germline, CDR1 is LNHNV, CDR2 YYDKDF (reference sequence). The J segment lost 0 bases and the V segment lost 0 bases, leaving 4 bases of the junction unmatched. Full variable domain (missing parts from reference TRBV15 and TRBJ1-1): DAMVIQNPRYQVTQFGKPVTLSCSQTLNHNVMYWYQQKSSQAPKLLFHYYDKDFNNEADTPDNFQSRRPNTSFCFLDIRSPGLGDTAMYLCATSRETGALNTEAFFGQGTRLTVV.

This clone appeared a few times. V is TRBV25-1 and J is TRBJ2-3; the D is unclear. CDR3 length: 11 residues. Germline V gives CDR1 MGHDK, CDR2 SYGVNS. The V end lost 5 bases, the J end lost 6 bases, and 6 bases lay between the germline ends. Here the CDR3 reads CASSLSDTQYF. The DNA for the CDR3 is TGTGCCAGCAGTCTATCGGATACGCAGTATTTT.

Only a few counts were recorded for this clone. The chain has TRBV5-1 and TRBJ2-3; D ambiguous. Deletions cut 4 bases from V and 2 bases from J, with 8 bases between. Germline lookup yields CDR1 SGHRS and CDR2 YFSETQ. The CDR3 has 13 residues. CDR3 sequence: CASSLLLTDTQYF. CDR3 nucleotides: TGCGCCAGCAGCCTTCTCCTCACAGATACGCAGTATTTT. The entire variable domain, with the rest obtained from reference TRBV5-1 and TRBJ2-3, is as follows: KAGVTQTPRYLIKTRGQQVTLSCSPISGHRSVSWYQQTPGQGLQFLFEYFSETQRNKGNFPGRFSGRQFSNSRSEMNVSTLELGDSALYLCASSLLLTDTQYFGPGTRLTVL.

The chain joins TRBV2 to TRBJ2-5; D gene unclear. This CDR3 comprises 15 residues. Per germline, CDR1 SNHLY and CDR2 FYNNEI. V lost 1 base and J lost 5, with 14 bases in between. The CDR3 DNA follows: TGTGCCAGCAGTGAAGACGAGATTCTGGCGGAGACCCAGTACTTC. Translated: CASSEDEILAETQYF. The variable domain in full, with the rest retrieved from reference TRBV2 and TRBJ2-5, is EPEVTQTPSHQVTQMGQEVILRCVPISNHLYFYWYRQILGQKVEFLVSFYNNEISEKSEIFDDQFSVERPDGSNFTLKIRSTKLEDSAMYFCASSEDEILAETQYFGPGTRLLVL.

The chain joins TRBV6-1 to TRBJ2-7; 9 bases are shared with TRBD2. Germline CDR1 and CDR2: MNHNS and SASEGT. The ends lost 3 bases at V and 4 bases at J; junction bases unmatched: 7. The CDR3 covers 15 residues. The CDR3 is CASSDLGGRVYEQYF. CDR3 sequence (DNA): TGTGCCAGCAGTGATCTTGGCGGGAGGGTGTACGAGCAGTACTTC.

V gene TRBV7-9 combines with J gene TRBJ2-3, with a tentative D call TRBD2 (6 bases). This CDR3 has 16 amino acids. Trimming pared 3 bases from V and 1 base from J, leaving 14 bases between. Germline CDR1 and CDR2: SEHNR and FQNEAQ (reference sequence). CDR3 nucleotide sequence: TGTGCCAGCAGCTTTCCGACGGGAGCGGGCACAGATACGCAGTATTTT. Its protein is CASSFPTGAGTDTQYF.

The chain carries TRBV3-1 (or the pseudogene TRBV3-2) and TRBJ2-7; 12 bases align to TRBD2. CDR1 and CDR2 (germline): LGHDT, YNNKEL (reference sequence). The CDR3 consists of 21 residues. V gave up 3 bases and J gave up 1 base; unmatched junction bases: 19. CDR3 sequence reads: CASSQTLPGLAGSSWSYEQYF. CDR3 DNA sequence: TGTGCCAGCAGCCAGACCTTACCTGGACTAGCGGGAAGCAGTTGGTCCTACGAGCAGTACTTC.

The V and J genes are TRBV2 and TRBJ2-1; TRBD2 matches 11 bases. With V trimmed by 7 bases and J by 4 bases, 15 bases remained unmatched. CDR3 length: 18 amino acids. Germline CDR1 is SNHLY and CDR2 is FYNNEI. In DNA form, the CDR3 reads TGTGCCAGCAATGCGATATATAGCGGGAGGGGGAGGTACAATGAGCAGTTCTTC. Its protein is CASNAIYSGRGRYNEQFF.

CDR3 nucleotides: TGTGCCATCAGTGAAACAGCAGACAACACCATATATTTT. The encoded protein is CAISETADNTIYF. J is TRBJ1-3 and V is TRBV10-3; no reliable D call. Trimming took off 3 bases at V and 7 bases at J, with 10 bases between the two ends. This CDR3 is built from 13 residues. Per the germline V gene, CDR1 is ENHRY and CDR2 is SYGVKD.

The rearrangement uses TRBV4-2 and TRBJ2-2; D ambiguous. Germline CDR1 and CDR2: LGHNA and YNFKEQ. V shed 1 base and J shed 2 bases, with 11 bases lying between them. CDR3 length: 16 amino acids. The CDR3 sequence is CASSQASATNTGELFF. CDR3 sequence (DNA): TGTGCCAGCAGCCAAGCCTCAGCTACTAACACCGGGGAGCTGTTTTTT.

V usage is TRBV5-1 and J usage is TRBJ2-7, with D possibly matching TRBD2 (6 bases). With 0 bases removed from V and 3 bases from J, the gap between germline ends came to 10 bases. The CDR3 sequence is 14 residues long. From germline, CDR1 is SGHRS and CDR2 YFSETQ. CDR3 region: CASSLGGEFYEQYF. CDR3 in DNA: TGCGCCAGCAGCTTGGGCGGGGAGTTCTACGAGCAGTACTTC.

V is TRBV24-1 and J is TRBJ2-1; the match to TRBD1 covers 12 bases. The J segment lost 2 bases and the V segment lost 3 bases, leaving 10 bases of the junction unmatched. The CDR3 has 19 amino acids. Germline CDR1 KGHDR, CDR2 SFDVKD. The CDR3 sequence is CATSDRKPGQGAAYNEQFF. The CDR3 DNA reads TGTGCCACCAGTGATCGTAAACCGGGACAGGGGGCGGCCTACAATGAGCAGTTCTTC.

This chain uses TRBV6-1 with TRBJ1-5; 11 nucleotides line up with TRBD1. The CDR3 consists of 17 residues. In germline, CDR1 is MNHNS, CDR2 SASEGT. V was clipped by 2 bases and J by 5 bases; unmatched bases: 8. The CDR3 region has the DNA TGTGCCAGCAGTGAAAACCTAGGACAGGGGGCATATCAGCCCCAGCATTTT. This gives the protein CASSENLGQGAYQPQHF.

This clone has a single count. The rearrangement joins TRBV24-1 to TRBJ2-1; unclear D gene. CDR3 length equals 16 residues. Germline CDR1 reads KGHDR; CDR2 reads SFDVKD. V was trimmed by 1 base and J by 0 bases, leaving 9 bases between them. CDR3 region: CATSDFDSSSYNEQFF. The CDR3 nucleotides are TGTGCCACCAGTGATTTTGACTCTAGCTCCTACAATGAGCAGTTCTTC.

The V and J genes are TRBV18 and TRBJ2-7; TRBD1 might be the D (5 bases). Germline assignment: CDR1 KGHSH and CDR2 LQKENI. The CDR3 covers 12 residues. The ends were cut back, 3 bases at V and 4 bases at J, with 7 bases in the middle. CDR3 sequence reads: CASSPRGYEQYF. DNA for the CDR3: TGTGCCAGCTCACCTAGGGGATACGAGCAGTACTTC.

The chain uses TRBV11-3 and TRBJ2-7; D remains ambiguous. This CDR3 has 13 amino acids. CDR1 is SGHNT and CDR2 is YENEEA in the germline V gene. Trimming shortened V by 3 bases and J by 7 bases, and 13 bases separated the two germline ends. CDR3 loop: CASSFGPGEEQYF. In nucleotides, the CDR3 is TGTGCCAGCAGCTTCGGGCCCGGAGAGGAGCAGTACTTC.